The rows below give T cell receptor beta chains drawn from one sample of a study of shared clonotypes between healthy human individuals. Sequencing used immunoSEQ multiplex PCR; TCRdb keeps in-frame clones, though not all of them. The data hold about 680,000 clones, with roughly nine tenths observed a single time. Source material: naive CD8+ T cells sorted from blood. The receptors here all came from a man between 25 and 39 years old in good health. The CDR3 runs from the conserved cysteine through the conserved F or W. The D gene is left open where the match is weak. Clone size is shown for a subset of rows, as once, few, many or a class of expanded clone.

D | J | size | V | DNA | CDR3
TRBD2 | TRBJ2-7 | - | TRBV4-1 | TGCGCCAGCAGCCAAGATTGGACTAGCGAAAGCTCCTACGAGCAGTACTTC | CASSQDWTSESSYEQYF
- | TRBJ2-1 | - | TRBV10-3 | TGTGCCATCAGTGAAAATGTCTACAATGAGCAGTTCTTC | CAISENVYNEQFF
TRBD1 | TRBJ1-5 | - | TRBV15 | TGTGCCACCAGCCGTGACAGGGTACAGCCCCAGCATTTT | CATSRDRVQPQHF
- | TRBJ2-3 | - | TRBV28 | TGTGCCAGCCGAGATCCTCTGGATACGCAGTATTTT | CASRDPLDTQYF
TRBD2 | TRBJ2-3 | - | TRBV7-9 | TGTGCCAGCAGCTTTTTTACGAGGGAGGGCGGGGATACGCAGTATTTT | CASSFFTREGGDTQYF
- | TRBJ2-1 | - | TRBV10-1 | TGCGCCAGCAGTGAGTCGATAGGGGATTCCTACAATGAGCAGTTCTTC | CASSESIGDSYNEQFF
- | TRBJ2-3 | - | TRBV13 | TGTGCCAGCAGCGTTGGACAGCTTACAGATACGCAGTATTTT | CASSVGQLTDTQYF
- | TRBJ2-7 | - | TRBV28 | TGTGCCAGCAGTTTATTCGACTACGAGCAGTACTTC | CASSLFDYEQYF
- | TRBJ2-2 | - | TRBV11-2 | TGTGCCAGCAGCTGGACTGATGGCGGCGGGGAGCTGTTTTTT | CASSWTDGGGELFF
- | TRBJ2-7 | - | TRBV11-2 | TGTGCCAGCAGCCGCGAATCTGCCTACGAGCAGTACTTC | CASSRESAYEQYF
TRBD1 | TRBJ1-2 | - | TRBV15 | TGTGCCACCAGCAGAGATGTTGGGTCCGGGACAGGGAATGGCTACACCTTC | CATSRDVGSGTGNGYTF
TRBD1 | TRBJ2-7 | few | TRBV27 | TGTGCCAGCAGTTCGGGACAGAGCTACGAGCAGTACTTC | CASSSGQSYEQYF
TRBD1 | TRBJ2-2 | - | TRBV29-1 | TGCAGCGTTGAGGCCAGGGGGTCCGGGGAGCTGTTTTTT | CSVEARGSGELFF
TRBD2 | TRBJ2-3 | few | TRBV7-8 | TGTGCCAGCCAGGTGACTAGCGGAAGGGGAGATACGCAGTATTTT | CASQVTSGRGDTQYF
- | TRBJ2-2 | - | TRBV29-1 | TGCAGCGCCGTACAAGACACCGGGGAGCTGTTTTTT | CSAVQDTGELFF
TRBD1 | TRBJ1-5 | - | TRBV7-8 | TGTGCCAGCAGCGTGCTCCCCCGGGACAGGGTGGGACAGCCCCAGCATTTT | CASSVLPRDRVGQPQHF
- | TRBJ2-7 | - | TRBV7-8 | TGTGCCAGCAGCTTACCTCGGTACGAGCAGTACTTC | CASSLPRYEQYF
- | TRBJ2-7 | few | TRBV7-9 | TGTGCCAGCAGCTTAGGCCTAGCCGAGCAGTACTTC | CASSLGLAEQYF
TRBD2 | TRBJ2-1 | - | TRBV19 | TGTGCCAGTAGTATTAAGGGCGGGAGCACCCGAGGAGAGCAGTTCTTC | CASSIKGGSTRGEQFF
- | TRBJ2-7 | once | TRBV27 | TGTGCCAGCAGTTTCCTGCCTAGCGATTCCTACGAGCAGTACTTC | CASSFLPSDSYEQYF
- | TRBJ2-7 | - | TRBV11-2 | TGTGCCAGCAGATTTATTTTCGACAACTACGAGCAGTACTTC | CASRFIFDNYEQYF
TRBD2 | TRBJ2-7 | - | TRBV5-1 | TGCGCCAGCAGCCTCGCGACTAGCGGGAGGTACGAGCAGTACTTC | CASSLATSGRYEQYF
- | TRBJ2-3 | - | TRBV14 | TGTGCCAGCAGCCAGTGGAGAACAGATACGCAGTATTTT | CASSQWRTDTQYF
TRBD2 | TRBJ2-4 | - | TRBV7-9 | TGTGCCAGCAGCTCTTTAGCGGGAGAGCTAAAAAACATTCAGTACTTC | CASSSLAGELKNIQYF
- | TRBJ2-1 | - | TRBV7-6 | TGTGCCAGCAGCTTAGTAGGTAGCATCAATGAGCAGTTCTTC | CASSLVGSINEQFF
TRBD2 | TRBJ2-5 | - | TRBV7-9 | TGTGCCAGCAGCTACACACTAGCGGGAGTGGTGCAAGAGACCCAGTACTTC | CASSYTLAGVVQETQYF
TRBD1 | TRBJ1-1 | - | TRBV2 | TGTGCCAGCGGGGGGACAGGCGGCGGCACTGAAGCTTTCTTT | CASGGTGGGTEAFF